The rows below give T cell receptor beta chains drawn from one sample of a study of blood T cell repertoires in COVID-19. Repertoires were generated with immunoSEQ multiplex PCR, while TCRdb's copy carries only in-frame clones and drops some. The sample gives 60,000 to 85,000 clones, roughly 79% of which show up once; roughly 21% is in the top ten. Sequenced sample: peripheral blood. The receptors derive from a man between 65 and 85 years old with acute or convalescent COVID-19. Each CDR3 is given with its conserved first and last residue. A D gene is named only where the DNA matches it firmly. Expanded clones are given a class, and other clones once, few, many or no size at all.

>TRBV28|TRBJ1-3|.|14|.
TGTGCCAGCAGTTCAGGAGGGACTGGAAACACCATATATTTT
CASSSGGTGNTIYF
>TRBV6-2/TRBV6-3|TRBJ1-2|.|16|.
TGTGCCAGCAGTTACCCCCCTAGGGACACCTTCTATGGCTACACCTTC
CASSYPPRDTFYGYTF
>TRBV5-5|TRBJ2-1|.|15|.
TGTGCCAGCAGCTTGACTAGGAACTCCTACAATGAGCAGTTCTTC
CASSLTRNSYNEQFF
>TRBV29-1|TRBJ2-7|TRBD1|12|.
TGCAGCGTTGAGGGACAGGGGGACGAGCAGTACTTC
CSVEGQGDEQYF
>TRBV7-6|TRBJ1-6|.|14|few
TGTGCCAGCAGCCCCGACAGCGTAAATTCACCCCTCCACTTT
CASSPDSVNSPLHF
>TRBV5-6|TRBJ1-5|.|14|few
TGTGCCAGCAGCTGGGCAGGAGGGGATCAGCCCCAGCATTTT
CASSWAGGDQPQHF
>TRBV7-2|TRBJ2-1|.|14|.
TGTGCCAGCAGGATACCGACAGAGAACAATGAGCAGTTCTTC
CASRIPTENNEQFF
>TRBV11-2|TRBJ1-5|TRBD1|16|.
TGTGCCAGCAGCTTAACCACCGGGACAGGGAATCAGCCCCAGCATTTT
CASSLTTGTGNQPQHF
>TRBV10-3|TRBJ1-1|TRBD1|13|.
TGTGCCATCAGTGGGACAGGGAACCCTGAAGCTTTCTTT
CAISGTGNPEAFF
>TRBV6-2/TRBV6-3|TRBJ1-4|TRBD1|18|.
TGTGCCAGCAGCCCTGGTCCGGGACAGGGAGCAACTAATGAAAAACTGTTTTTT
CASSPGPGQGATNEKLFF
>TRBV28|TRBJ1-3|.|17|.
TGTGCCAGCAGTCCGCTGACGGGTACGCTCTCTGGAAACACCATATATTTT
CASSPLTGTLSGNTIYF
>TRBV5-1|TRBJ2-7|TRBD1|16|few
TGCGCCAGCAGCTCCCCCAGCGGACAGGGGATAAGTGAGCAGTACTTC
CASSSPSGQGISEQYF
>TRBV19|TRBJ1-1|.|14|.
TGTGCCAGCTCTCTTCTTTCAGGGGAAACTGAAGCTTTCTTT
CASSLLSGETEAFF
>TRBV28|TRBJ1-4|TRBD1|14|.
TGTGCCAGCAGTCTACAGGGGGGGGGAGAAAAACTGTTTTTT
CASSLQGGGEKLFF
>TRBV4-1|TRBJ1-2|.|13|.
TGCGCCAGCAGCCAAGTGGGACAAAAAGGCTACACCTTC
CASSQVGQKGYTF
>TRBV7-3|TRBJ2-1|.|12|few
TGTGCCAGCAGCTTTACGGGGAATGAGCAGTTCTTC
CASSFTGNEQFF
>TRBV28|TRBJ1-1|.|12|.
TGTGCCAGCTCTATCAGGACAGATCCAGCTTTCTTT
CASSIRTDPAFF
>TRBV18|TRBJ2-5|.|14|.
TGTGCCAGCTCACCACCAAGCCGTCAAGAGACCCAGTACTTC
CASSPPSRQETQYF
>TRBV15|TRBJ2-7|.|16|.
TGTGCCACCAGCAGAGAAGAACGGACTCCCCCCTACGAGCAGTACTTC
CATSREERTPPYEQYF
>TRBV7-3|TRBJ2-3|TRBD2|19|.
TGTGCCAGCAGCGTGGGACTAGCGGGAGGATCGAGGGGTACAGATACGCAGTATTTT
CASSVGLAGGSRGTDTQYF
>TRBV19|TRBJ1-2|.|11|few
TGTGCCAGTAGTACGACAGTAGGCTACACCTTC
CASSTTVGYTF
>TRBV9|TRBJ2-3|.|15|.
TGTGCCAGCAGCGTAGCGGGATCGGGCACAGATACGCAGTATTTT
CASSVAGSGTDTQYF
>TRBV7-9|TRBJ2-1|.|15|.
TGTGCCAGCAGCTATTCTCTGAGCTCCTACAATGAGCAGTTCTTC
CASSYSLSSYNEQFF
>TRBV29-1|TRBJ2-1|.|11|.
TGCAGCCCCTGGGAGGCTGGTGAGCAGTTCTTC
CSPWEAGEQFF
>TRBV20-1|TRBJ2-7|.|10|.
TGCAGCTTCCACGCGGGCGAGCAGTACTTC
CSFHAGEQYF
>TRBV7-9|TRBJ1-5|TRBD1|14|few
TGTGCCAGCAGCCCGACAGGGAACAATCAGCCCCAGCATTTT
CASSPTGNNQPQHF
>TRBV28|TRBJ2-4|.|17|.
TGTGCCAGCAGTAACCCCCGGGGTCCCCTGGCCAAAAACATTCAGTACTTC
CASSNPRGPLAKNIQYF
>TRBV6-5|TRBJ2-5|.|16|.
TGTGCCAGCAGTTACTCAACAGGTGGGGGGCAAGAGACCCAGTACTTC
CASSYSTGGGQETQYF
>TRBV7-3|TRBJ1-1|.|16|.
TGTGCCAGCAGCTTAAGTGGCAGCGCTTCGAACACTGAAGCTTTCTTT
CASSLSGSASNTEAFF
>TRBV28|TRBJ2-7|.|14|.
TGTGCCAGCACCTCCGACGGGAACTCCTACGAGCAGTACTTC
CASTSDGNSYEQYF
>TRBV6-5|TRBJ1-4|TRBD1|15|.
TGTGCCAGCAGTTTGGGACAGGGAAATAGGTTCAGGATGTTTTTT
CASSLGQGNRFRMFF
>TRBV19|TRBJ1-2|.|14|.
TGTGCCAGTAGTTCAAATTCAGGGGCTGGGGGCTACACCTTC
CASSSNSGAGGYTF
>TRBV4-1|TRBJ1-1|TRBD1|17|.
TGCGCCAGCAGCCTAAGCGCAAGGGGACAGCCGAGCACTGAAGCTTTCTTT
CASSLSARGQPSTEAFF
>TRBV14|TRBJ2-3|.|17|.
TGTGCCAGCAGCCCTCTAGCATGGGGAACCTGGGGAGATACGCAGTATTTT
CASSPLAWGTWGDTQYF
>TRBV5-1|TRBJ1-2|.|19|.
TGCGCCAGCAGCTTGGGTTTTATAAGCGGGGCCCCCCGTAACTATGGCTACACCTTC
CASSLGFISGAPRNYGYTF
>TRBV28|TRBJ1-5|.|15|.
TGTGCCAGCACAACAGGGCAGTCTACCTATCAGCCCCAGCATTTT
CASTTGQSTYQPQHF
>TRBV7-3|TRBJ2-2|.|16|.
TGTGCCAGCAGCTCCATGGACAGGGAGGGCACCGGGGAGCTGTTTTTT
CASSSMDREGTGELFF
>TRBV7-3|TRBJ2-1|TRBD2|16|.
TGTGCCAGCAGCCCGGCAGCGGGAGCCCCCTTGAATGAGCAGTTCTTC
CASSPAAGAPLNEQFF
>TRBV28|TRBJ1-5|TRBD1|15|few
TGTGCCAGCAGTTTGGTTCAGGGGGGAAATCAGCCCCAGCATTTT
CASSLVQGGNQPQHF
>TRBV9|TRBJ1-6|TRBD1|14|.
TGTGCCAGCAGCGGGGGACAGACTAATTCACCCCTCCACTTT
CASSGGQTNSPLHF
>TRBV15|TRBJ1-2|.|14|.
TGTGCCACCAGCAGGATGGACATCCTGTATGGCTACACCTTC
CATSRMDILYGYTF
>TRBV18|TRBJ2-2|.|13|few
TGTGCCAGCTCACCAGAGTACACCGGGGAGCTGTTTTTT
CASSPEYTGELFF
>TRBV27|TRBJ1-2|.|13|.
TGTGCCAGCAGTTTAAGACCAGGGTATGGCTACACCTTC
CASSLRPGYGYTF
>TRBV6-5|TRBJ2-7|.|13|.
TGTGCCACCCGAGGGACTTCCCTTTACGAGCAGTACTTC
CATRGTSLYEQYF
>TRBV15|TRBJ2-7|.|15|.
TGTGCCACCAGCAGCGCCGACAGGCCACCCTACGAGCAGTACTTC
CATSSADRPPYEQYF
>TRBV6-2/TRBV6-3|TRBJ1-5|TRBD1|14|.
TGTGCCAGCAGTCAGCCAGGGGGATTTCAGCCCCAGCATTTT
CASSQPGGFQPQHF
>TRBV27|TRBJ1-2|TRBD1|16|.
TGTGCCAGCAGTTCCCTGCCGGGACAGGAGAACTATGGCTACACCTTC
CASSSLPGQENYGYTF
>TRBV9|TRBJ2-1|.|15|.
TGTGCCAGCAGCGTAGGCCAGGGGGGTTGGAATGAGCAGTTCTTC
CASSVGQGGWNEQFF
>TRBV24-1|TRBJ2-3|TRBD2|17|.
TGTGCCACCAGTGAGGTACCGGGACTAGCGGCCACAGATACGCAGTATTTT
CATSEVPGLAATDTQYF
>TRBV28|TRBJ2-5|.|11|.
TGTGCCAGCAGGGGGAGAGAGACCCAGTACTTC
CASRGRETQYF